This TCR beta chain was observed in a study of T cells in Graves' hyperthyroidism and ophthalmopathy. As for the study in general: Blood was drawn when the patient was first diagnosed and still untreated.

Exclusion of patients followed from uncontrolled infection, other autoimmune disease, pregnancy or lactation. Using RNA transcripts as the source, TCR beta CDR3 regions were amplified. RT-PCR in the first round (using the HTBI primer set) targeted the TCR CDR3. A single record per CDR3 protein comes from TCRdb applying MiXCR to the multiplex PCR reads. Of under 300,000 distinct CDR3 sequences in the sample, more than 10% were seen once. The CDR3 sequence is 14 residues long. The germline V gene has CDR1 MNHNS and CDR2 SASEGT. The trim removed 6 bases at V and 7 bases at J, leaving 8 bases unmatched. The sequenced sample consisted of blood. This sequence originates from a woman between 25 and 40 years old with Graves' hyperthyroidism that later progressed to Graves' ophthalmopathy. The V call is TRBV6-1, the J call TRBJ1-5; 8 bases line up with TRBD1. The CDR3 spells CASSPTGVNQPQHF. In DNA, the CDR3 is TGTGCCAGCAGCCCGACAGGGGTCAACCAGCCCCAGCATTTT.